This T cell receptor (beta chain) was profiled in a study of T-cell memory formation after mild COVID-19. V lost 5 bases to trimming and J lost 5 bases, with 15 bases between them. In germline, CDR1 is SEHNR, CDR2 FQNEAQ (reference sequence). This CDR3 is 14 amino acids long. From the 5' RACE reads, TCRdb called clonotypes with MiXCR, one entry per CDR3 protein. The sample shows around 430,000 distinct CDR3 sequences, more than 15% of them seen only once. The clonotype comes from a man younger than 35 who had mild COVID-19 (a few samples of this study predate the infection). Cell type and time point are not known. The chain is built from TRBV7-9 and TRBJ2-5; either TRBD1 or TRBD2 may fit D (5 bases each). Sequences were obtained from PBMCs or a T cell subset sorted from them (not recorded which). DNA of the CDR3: TGTGCCAGCAGCGACCTCGGGACCTGGGAGACCCAGTACTTC. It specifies CASSDLGTWETQYF. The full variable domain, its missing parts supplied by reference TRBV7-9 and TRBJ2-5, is DTGVSQNPRHKITKRGQNVTFRCDPISEHNRLYWYRQTLGQGPEFLTYFQNEAQLEKSRLLSDRFSAERPKGSFSTLEIQRTEQGDSAMYLCASSDLGTWETQYFGPGTRLLVL.